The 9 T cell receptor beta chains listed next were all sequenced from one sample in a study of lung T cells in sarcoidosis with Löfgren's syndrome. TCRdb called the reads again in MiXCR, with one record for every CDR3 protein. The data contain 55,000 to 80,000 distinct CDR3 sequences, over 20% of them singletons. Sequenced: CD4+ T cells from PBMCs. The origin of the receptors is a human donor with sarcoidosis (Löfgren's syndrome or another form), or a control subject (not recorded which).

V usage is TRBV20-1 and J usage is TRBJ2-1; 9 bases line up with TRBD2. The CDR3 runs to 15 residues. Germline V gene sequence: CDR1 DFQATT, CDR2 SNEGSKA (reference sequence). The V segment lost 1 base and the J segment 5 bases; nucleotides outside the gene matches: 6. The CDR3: CSARAMASGNNEQFF. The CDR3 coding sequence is TGCAGTGCTAGAGCGATGGCTAGCGGGAACAATGAGCAGTTCTTC.

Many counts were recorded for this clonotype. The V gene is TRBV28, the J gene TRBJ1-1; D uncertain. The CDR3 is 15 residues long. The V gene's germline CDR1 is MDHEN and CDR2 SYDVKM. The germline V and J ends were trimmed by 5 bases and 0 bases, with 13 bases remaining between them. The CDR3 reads CASSTAGNLNTEAFF. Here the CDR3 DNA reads TGTGCCAGCAGTACTGCTGGCAATTTGAACACTGAAGCTTTCTTT.

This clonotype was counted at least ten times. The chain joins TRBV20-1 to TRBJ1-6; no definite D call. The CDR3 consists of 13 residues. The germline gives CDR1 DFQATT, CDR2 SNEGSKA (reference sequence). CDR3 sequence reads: CSYRSTVNSPLHF. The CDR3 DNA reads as TGCAGCTACCGGAGCACGGTGAATTCACCCCTCCACTTT.

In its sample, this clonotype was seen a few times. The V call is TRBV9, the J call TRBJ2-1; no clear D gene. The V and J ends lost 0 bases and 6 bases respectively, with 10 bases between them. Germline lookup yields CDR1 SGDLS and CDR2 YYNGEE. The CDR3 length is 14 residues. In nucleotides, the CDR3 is TGTGCCAGCAGCGTAGTAGCACTCGGCAATGAGCAGTTCTTC. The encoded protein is CASSVVALGNEQFF.

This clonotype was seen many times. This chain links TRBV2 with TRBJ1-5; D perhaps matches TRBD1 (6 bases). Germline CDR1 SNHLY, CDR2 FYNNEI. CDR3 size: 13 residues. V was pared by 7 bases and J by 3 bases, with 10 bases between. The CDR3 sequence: CASNRVINQPQHF. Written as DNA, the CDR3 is TGTGCCAGCAACAGGGTGATCAATCAGCCCCAGCATTTT.

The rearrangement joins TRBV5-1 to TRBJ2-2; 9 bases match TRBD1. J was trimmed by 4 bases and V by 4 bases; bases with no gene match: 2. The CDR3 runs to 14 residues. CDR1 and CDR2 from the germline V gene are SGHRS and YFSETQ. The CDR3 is CASSTGQGTGELFF. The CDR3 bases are TGCGCCAGCAGCACGGGACAGGGCACCGGGGAGCTGTTTTTT.

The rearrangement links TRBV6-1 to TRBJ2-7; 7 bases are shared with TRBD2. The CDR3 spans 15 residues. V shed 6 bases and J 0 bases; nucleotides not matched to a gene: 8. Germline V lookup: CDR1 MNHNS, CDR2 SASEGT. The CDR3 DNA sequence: TGTGCCAGCAGCCGAACTAGGACTAGCTCCTACGAGCAGTACTTC. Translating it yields CASSRTRTSSYEQYF.

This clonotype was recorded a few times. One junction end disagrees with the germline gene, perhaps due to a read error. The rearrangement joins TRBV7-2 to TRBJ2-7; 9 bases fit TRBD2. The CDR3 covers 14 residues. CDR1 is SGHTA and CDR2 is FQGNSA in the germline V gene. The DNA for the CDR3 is TGTGCCAGCAGCTTAGTTGCGGGAGGGGGCGAGCAGTGCTTC. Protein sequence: CASSLVAGGGEQCF.

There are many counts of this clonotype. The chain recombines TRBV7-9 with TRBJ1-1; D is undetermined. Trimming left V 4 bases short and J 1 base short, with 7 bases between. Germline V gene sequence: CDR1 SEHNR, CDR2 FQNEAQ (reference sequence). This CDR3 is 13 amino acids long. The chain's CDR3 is CASSSGPNTEAFF. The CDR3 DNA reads TGTGCCAGCAGCTCGGGCCCGAACACTGAAGCTTTCTTT.